The present entry profiles one TCR beta chain with its context. Its antigen is currently unknown. The data belong to a study of lymphopenia after photon versus proton radiotherapy. Study-level results: After the lymphocyte nadir, photon-treated repertoires showed oligoclonal expansion, especially of CD8+ Temra cells. Authors raise, but do not show, better survival with proton therapy. Proton therapy kept repertoires fairly stable, unlike photons, which gained effector/memory cells.

Using immunoSEQ multiplex PCR, the repertoire was profiled, and TCRdb retains in-frame clones only, with some absent. This sample has around 150,000 clones, with 88% found just once. The germline V gene encodes CDR1 SQVTM and CDR2 ANQGSEA. The V segment lost 8 bases and the J segment 6 bases; nucleotides outside the gene matches: 9. The CDR3 runs to 13 residues. The sequence was obtained from a man in his fifties with gastric cancer. Sequences were derived from peripheral blood, sampled from a patient treated with photon-based radiotherapy. The rearrangement uses TRBV29-1 and TRBJ1-5, with 8 bases matching TRBD1. CDR3 nucleotides: TGCAGCTCCGGACAGGGCCTCGGTCAGCCCCAGCATTTT. The encoded protein is CSSGQGLGQPQHF.